Here is one TCR beta chain with its context. No antigen is known for it. No much larger clone is present one base from it, and per-base qualities are unavailable. These data originate in a study of T cells in Graves' hyperthyroidism and ophthalmopathy (dated by TCRdb to the late 2010s). For context, the study as a whole: Peripheral blood was sampled at the time of initial diagnosis, prior to any treatment. To identify TCR V-J signatures that set the groups apart, the researchers used a discovery cohort of 100 patients, made up of fewer than 50 with Graves' ophthalmopathy and about 59 with stable Graves' hyperthyroidism. Prospective prediction of ophthalmopathy was tested in an independent validation cohort of fewer than 20 hyperthyroidism patients and around 16 patients who later progressed to ophthalmopathy. The roughly 91 discovery patients were randomly divided into training and test sets at a 7:3 ratio. In addition, the study compared T-cell repertoires in thyroid tissue and in blood from roughly six Graves' hyperthyroidism patients. After sampling, hyperthyroidism patients received methimazole starting at 30 mg daily, and ophthalmopathy patients received high-dose intravenous methylprednisolone. TCR Vbeta CDR3 sequencing of 120 to 150 peripheral blood samples (around 45 ophthalmopathy, over 70 hyperthyroidism and around 17 progressor patients) is reported in the paper.

For CDR1 and CDR2, the germline V gene lists KGHSH and LQKENI. Reading from cysteine to phenylalanine, the CDR3 counts 13 amino acids. The DNA shown is the 39-base CDR3, in frame from base 1. V is reduced by 0 bases and J by 6 bases, leaving a spacing of 8 bases between them. Amplification of TCR beta CDR3 regions was carried out from RNA transcripts. For the first round of RT-PCR on the TCR CDR3, the HTBI primer set was used together with the Qiagen OneStep RT-PCR kit. The libraries were constructed in a second round of multiplex PCR and then size-selected and purified. The libraries were sequenced on an Illumina HiSeq2000 using paired-end 100 bp reads. As for how the authors treated the data: SOAPnuke was used to process the raw data, throwing out any read that contained adapters or uncalled bases, had a mean Phred below 15, or lacked an exact constant-primer or identifier match. COPE v1.2.5 was used to merge high-quality paired reads, and clonotypes were defined as unique nucleotide sequences. Clonotypes were aligned to IMGT TRBV, TRBD and TRBJ reference segments using MiTCR v1.1. The analysis included only V-J combinations with a frequency above 0.0001, which together covered roughly 99% of the repertoires. A TCS score was defined as the ratio of F50 (clonal expansion) to E x V (chaos), with BLOSUM62-based TCRdist applied between CDR3 peptides within each V-J. Welch's t-statistics and random forest reduced around 510 V-J features to 13, which were used in a naive Bayes classifier (R e1071). The public reads were quality trimmed at Q25 with fastp and then assembled into clones with MiXCR by TCRdb, keeping productive beta chains. Rows with a matching CDR3 protein are joined into one entry that keeps the most common DNA and genes. These V and J calls originate from TCRdb's pipeline instead of the authors' own analysis. The sample records fewer than 700,000 distinct CDR3 sequences, 17% of which are singletons. The top ten clonotypes cover roughly a sixth of the sample.

Paper-wide results and their limitations: Sample size was not statistically predetermined, and investigators were not blinded to group allocation. Blood samples also contained most of the expanded thyroid clonotypes (frequency above 0.001), which suggests that blood repertoires may reflect thyroid immune responses. In validation, the model predicted progression to ophthalmopathy with approximately 71% sensitivity and about 72% specificity, a median of around six months before onset. In cross-validation, a model built on a 13 V-J signature told ophthalmopathy apart from stable hyperthyroidism with approximately 90% sensitivity and about 81% specificity, and in testing the same model reached 80%/75%.

Moderately to severely active disease, a Clinical Activity Score of at least 3, a NOSPECS grade of at least 4, and a duration under 3 months were present in ophthalmopathy patients. Patients with uncontrolled infections, other autoimmune diseases, pregnancy or lactation were excluded. Diagnoses were based on clinical symptoms, serum thyroxine and TRAb, thyroid ultrasound and orbital computed tomography. PBMCs were separated from roughly 10 ml of fresh peripheral blood using Ficoll-Paque density gradient centrifugation. Trizol reagent was used to extract total RNA, and RNA quality was then checked on an Agilent 2100 Bioanalyzer.

This receptor was identified in a woman aged 18-35 years with Graves' ophthalmopathy. The chain is encoded by TRBV18 joined to TRBJ1-2, with the D segment identity uncertain. The specimen was blood. Read as DNA, the sequence is TGTGCCAGCTCACCACCAGTCCCTCATGGCTACACCTTC. It codes for CASSPPVPHGYTF.